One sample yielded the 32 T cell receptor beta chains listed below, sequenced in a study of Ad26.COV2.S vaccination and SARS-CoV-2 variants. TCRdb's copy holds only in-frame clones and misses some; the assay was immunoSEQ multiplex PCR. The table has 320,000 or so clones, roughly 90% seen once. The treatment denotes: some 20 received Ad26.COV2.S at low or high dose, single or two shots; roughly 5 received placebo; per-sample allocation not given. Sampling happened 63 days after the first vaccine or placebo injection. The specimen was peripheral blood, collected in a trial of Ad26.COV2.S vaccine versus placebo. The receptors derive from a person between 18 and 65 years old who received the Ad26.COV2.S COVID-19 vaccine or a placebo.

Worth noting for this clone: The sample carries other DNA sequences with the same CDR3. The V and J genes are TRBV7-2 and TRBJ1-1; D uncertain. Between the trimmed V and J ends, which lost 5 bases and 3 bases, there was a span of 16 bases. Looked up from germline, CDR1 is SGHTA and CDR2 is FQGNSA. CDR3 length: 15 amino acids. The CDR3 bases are TGTGCCAGCAGCCTCGAAATAGGCGGGTACACTGAAGCTTTCTTT. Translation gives CASSLEIGGYTEAFF.

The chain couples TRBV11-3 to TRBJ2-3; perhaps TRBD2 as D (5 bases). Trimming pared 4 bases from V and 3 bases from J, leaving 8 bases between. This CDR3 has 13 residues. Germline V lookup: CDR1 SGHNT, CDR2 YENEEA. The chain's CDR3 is CASSSLVTDTQYF. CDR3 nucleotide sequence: TGTGCCAGCAGCTCACTAGTAACAGATACGCAGTATTTT. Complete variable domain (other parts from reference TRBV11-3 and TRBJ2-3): EAGVVQSPRYKIIEKKQPVAFWCNPISGHNTLYWYLQNLGQGPELLIRYENEEAVDDSQLPKDRFSAERLKGVDSTLKIQPAELGDSAVYLCASSSLVTDTQYFGPGTRLTVL.

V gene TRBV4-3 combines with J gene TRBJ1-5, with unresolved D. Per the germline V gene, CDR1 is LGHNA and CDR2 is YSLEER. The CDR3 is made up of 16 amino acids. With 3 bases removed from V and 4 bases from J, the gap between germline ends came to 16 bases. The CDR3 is CASSQRRVDINQPQHF. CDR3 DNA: TGCGCCAGCAGCCAGAGGAGGGTCGACATTAATCAGCCCCAGCATTTT.

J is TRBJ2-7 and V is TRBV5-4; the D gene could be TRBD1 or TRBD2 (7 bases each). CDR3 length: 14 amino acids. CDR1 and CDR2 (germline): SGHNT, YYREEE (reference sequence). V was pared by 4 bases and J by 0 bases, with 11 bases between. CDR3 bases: TGTGCCAGCAGCGGGAGGGACAGCTCCTACGAGCAGTACTTC. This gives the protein CASSGRDSSYEQYF.

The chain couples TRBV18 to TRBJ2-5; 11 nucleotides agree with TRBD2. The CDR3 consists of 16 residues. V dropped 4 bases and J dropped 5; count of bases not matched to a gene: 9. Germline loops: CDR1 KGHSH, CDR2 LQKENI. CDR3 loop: CASSQASGGIHETQYF. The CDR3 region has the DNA TGTGCCAGCTCACAAGCTAGCGGGGGGATTCACGAGACCCAGTACTTC.

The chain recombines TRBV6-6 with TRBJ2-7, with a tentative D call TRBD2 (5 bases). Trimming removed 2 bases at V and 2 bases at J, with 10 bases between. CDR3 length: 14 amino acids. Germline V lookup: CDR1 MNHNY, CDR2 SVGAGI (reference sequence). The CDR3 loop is CASSYSGWAYEQYF. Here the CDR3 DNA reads TGTGCCAGCAGTTACAGCGGATGGGCCTACGAGCAGTACTTC.

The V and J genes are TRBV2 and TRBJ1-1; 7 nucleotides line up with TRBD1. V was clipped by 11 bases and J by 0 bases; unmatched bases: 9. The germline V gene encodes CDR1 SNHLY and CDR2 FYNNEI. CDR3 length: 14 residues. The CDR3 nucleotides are TGTGCCGGGGGGAGGGGGCCTATGAACACTGAAGCTTTCTTT. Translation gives CAGGRGPMNTEAFF.

CDR3 nucleotides: TGTGCCAGCAGCTCCCCGCCCGGTGGCCAGTACTTC. It codes for CASSSPPGGQYF. The chain employs TRBV7-2 and TRBJ2-5; D call uncertain. The germline CDR1 and CDR2 sequences are SGHTA and FQGNSA. V was trimmed by 4 bases and J by 10 bases, leaving 13 bases between them. This CDR3 spans 12 amino acids.

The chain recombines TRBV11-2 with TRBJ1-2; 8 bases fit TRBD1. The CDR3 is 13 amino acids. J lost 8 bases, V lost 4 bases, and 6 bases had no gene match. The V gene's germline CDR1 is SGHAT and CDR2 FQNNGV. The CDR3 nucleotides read TGTGCCAGCAGCTGGACAGGGAAAGGCGGCTACACCTTC. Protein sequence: CASSWTGKGGYTF.

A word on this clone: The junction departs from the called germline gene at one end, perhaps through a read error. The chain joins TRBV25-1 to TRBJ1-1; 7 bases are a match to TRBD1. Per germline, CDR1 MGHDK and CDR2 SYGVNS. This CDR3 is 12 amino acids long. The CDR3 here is CASSRKGARLYF. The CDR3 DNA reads TGTGCCAGCAGTAGAAAGGGGGCAAGGTTGTACTTT.

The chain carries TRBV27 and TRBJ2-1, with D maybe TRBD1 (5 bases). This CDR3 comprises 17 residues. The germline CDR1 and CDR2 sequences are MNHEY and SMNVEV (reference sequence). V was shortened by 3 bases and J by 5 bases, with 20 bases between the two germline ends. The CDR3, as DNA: TGTGCCAGCAGTTTCAGAGTTGGGGCGTTATCCGACAATGAGCAGTTCTTC. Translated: CASSFRVGALSDNEQFF.

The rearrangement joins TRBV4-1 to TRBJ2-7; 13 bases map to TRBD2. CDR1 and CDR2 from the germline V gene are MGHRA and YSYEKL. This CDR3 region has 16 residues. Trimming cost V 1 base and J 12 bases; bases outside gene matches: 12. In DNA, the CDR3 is TGCGCCAGCAGCCAAGGGTCCGGAACTAGCGGGGGGGCCTCGTACTTC. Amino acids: CASSQGSGTSGGASYF.

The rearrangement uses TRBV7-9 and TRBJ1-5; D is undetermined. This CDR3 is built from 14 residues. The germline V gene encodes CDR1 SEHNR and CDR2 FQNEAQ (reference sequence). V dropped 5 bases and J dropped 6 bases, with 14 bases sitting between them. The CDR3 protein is CASSAAGNSQPQHF. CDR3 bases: TGTGCCAGCAGCGCAGCGGGTAACAGTCAGCCCCAGCATTTT.

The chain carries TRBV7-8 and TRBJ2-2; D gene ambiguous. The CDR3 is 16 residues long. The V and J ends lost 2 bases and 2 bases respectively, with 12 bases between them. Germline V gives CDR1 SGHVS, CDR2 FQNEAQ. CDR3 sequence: CASSLYEALNTGELFF. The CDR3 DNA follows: TGTGCCAGCAGCTTATACGAGGCCCTAAACACCGGGGAGCTGTTTTTT.

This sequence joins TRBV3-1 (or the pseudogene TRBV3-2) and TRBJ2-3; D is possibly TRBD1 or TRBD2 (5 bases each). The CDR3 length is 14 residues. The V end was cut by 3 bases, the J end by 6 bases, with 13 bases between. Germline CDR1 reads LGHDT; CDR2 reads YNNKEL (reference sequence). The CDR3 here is CASSQRGRDDTQYF. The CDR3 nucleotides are TGTGCCAGCAGCCAGAGGGGCCGGGACGATACGCAGTATTTT.

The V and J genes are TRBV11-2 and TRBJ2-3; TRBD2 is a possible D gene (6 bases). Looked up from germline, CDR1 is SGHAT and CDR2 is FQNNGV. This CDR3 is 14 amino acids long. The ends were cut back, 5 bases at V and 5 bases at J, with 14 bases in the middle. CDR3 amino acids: CASSPLAGRDTQYF. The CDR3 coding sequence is TGTGCCAGCAGCCCCTTGGCGGGGAGAGATACGCAGTATTTT.

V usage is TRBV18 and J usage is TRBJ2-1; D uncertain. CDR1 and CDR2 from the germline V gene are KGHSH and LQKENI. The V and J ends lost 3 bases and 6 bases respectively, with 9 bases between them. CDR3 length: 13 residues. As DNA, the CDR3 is TGTGCCAGCTCACCGGGAATCCTCAATGAGCAGTTCTTC. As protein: CASSPGILNEQFF.

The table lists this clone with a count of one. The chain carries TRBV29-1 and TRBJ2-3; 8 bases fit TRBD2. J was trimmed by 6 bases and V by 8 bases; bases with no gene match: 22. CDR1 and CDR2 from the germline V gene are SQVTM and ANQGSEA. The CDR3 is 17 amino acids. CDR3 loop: CSFPPGGELAPGDTQYF. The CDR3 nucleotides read TGCAGCTTCCCCCCCGGGGGGGAGTTAGCCCCAGGGGATACGCAGTATTTT.

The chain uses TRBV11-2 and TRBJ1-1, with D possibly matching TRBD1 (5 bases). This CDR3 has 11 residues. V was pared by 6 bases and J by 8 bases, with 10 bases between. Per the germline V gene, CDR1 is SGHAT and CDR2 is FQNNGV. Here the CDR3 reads CASSSDKEAFF. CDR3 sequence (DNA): TGTGCCAGCAGTTCGGACAAGGAAGCTTTCTTT.

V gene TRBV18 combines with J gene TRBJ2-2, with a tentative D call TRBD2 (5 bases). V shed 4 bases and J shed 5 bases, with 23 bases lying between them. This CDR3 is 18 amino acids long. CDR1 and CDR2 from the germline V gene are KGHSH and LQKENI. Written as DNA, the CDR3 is TGTGCCAGCTCACGGGTTGGTTTGACGGGGATGTGGACCGGGGAGCTGTTTTTT. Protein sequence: CASSRVGLTGMWTGELFF.

This CDR3 is CASSLARDRVNEQYF. The CDR3 coding sequence is TGTGCCAGCAGTTTAGCGCGGGACAGGGTTAACGAGCAGTACTTC. This chain joins TRBV27 and TRBJ2-7; 9 nucleotides match TRBD1. From germline, CDR1 is MNHEY and CDR2 SMNVEV (reference sequence). With 2 bases clipped from V and 5 bases from J, the junction kept 7 bases outside the gene matches. The length of the CDR3 is 15 residues.

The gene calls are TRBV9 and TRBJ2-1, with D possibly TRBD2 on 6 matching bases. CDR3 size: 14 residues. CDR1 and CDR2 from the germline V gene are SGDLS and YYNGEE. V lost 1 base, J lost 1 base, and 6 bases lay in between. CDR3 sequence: CASSVSGSYNEQFF. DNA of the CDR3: TGTGCCAGCAGCGTAAGCGGGTCCTACAATGAGCAGTTCTTC.

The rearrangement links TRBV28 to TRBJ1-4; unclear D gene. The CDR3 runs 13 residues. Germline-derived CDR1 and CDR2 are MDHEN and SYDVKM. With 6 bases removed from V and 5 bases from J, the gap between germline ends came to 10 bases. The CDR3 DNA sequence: TGTGCCAGCAGGGAGAACCCAAATGAAAAACTGTTTTTT. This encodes CASRENPNEKLFF. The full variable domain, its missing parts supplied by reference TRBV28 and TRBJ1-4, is DVKVTQSSRYLVKRTGEKVFLECVQDMDHENMFWYRQDPGLGLRLIYFSYDVKMKEKGDIPEGYSVSREKKERFSLILESASTNQTSMYLCASRENPNEKLFFGSGTQLSVL.

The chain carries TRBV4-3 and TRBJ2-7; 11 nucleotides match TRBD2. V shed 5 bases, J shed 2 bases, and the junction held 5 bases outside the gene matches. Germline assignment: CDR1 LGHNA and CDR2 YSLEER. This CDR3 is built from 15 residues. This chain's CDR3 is CASSEQTSGAYEQYF. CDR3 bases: TGCGCCAGCAGCGAGCAGACTAGCGGGGCCTACGAGCAGTACTTC.

The CDR3 sequence is CASSFGTDVMNTEAFF. In DNA, the CDR3 is TGTGCCAGCAGCTTTGGTACAGATGTTATGAACACTGAAGCTTTCTTT. J is TRBJ1-1 and V is TRBV11-2; D unclear. CDR1 SGHAT and CDR2 FQNNGV come from the germline V gene. There are 16 residues in the CDR3. V dropped 3 bases and J dropped 0 bases, with 14 bases sitting between them.

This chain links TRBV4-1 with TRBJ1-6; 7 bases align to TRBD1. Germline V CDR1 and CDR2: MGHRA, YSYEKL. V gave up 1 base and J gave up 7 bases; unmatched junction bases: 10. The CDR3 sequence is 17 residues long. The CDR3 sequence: CASSQGLATGINSPLHF. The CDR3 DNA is TGCGCCAGCAGCCAAGGTTTAGCGACAGGGATAAATTCACCCCTCCACTTT.

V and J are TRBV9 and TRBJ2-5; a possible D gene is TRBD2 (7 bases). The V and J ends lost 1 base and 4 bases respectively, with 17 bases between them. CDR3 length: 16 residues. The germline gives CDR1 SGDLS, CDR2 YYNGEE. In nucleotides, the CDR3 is TGTGCCAGCAGCGTAAATCCCGGGGGGCTAGGAGAGACCCAGTACTTC. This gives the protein CASSVNPGGLGETQYF. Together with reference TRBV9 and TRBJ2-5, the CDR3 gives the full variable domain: DSGVTQTPKHLITATGQRVTLRCSPRSGDLSVYWYQQSLDQGLQFLIQYYNGEERAKGNILERFSAQQFPDLHSELNLSSLELGDSALYFCASSVNPGGLGETQYFGPGTRLLVL.

The CDR3 loop is CASRPDRGVNTEAFF. CDR3 bases: TGTGCCAGCAGACCTGACAGGGGAGTAAACACTGAAGCTTTCTTT. This chain joins TRBV5-4 and TRBJ1-1; 8 bases map to TRBD1. In germline, CDR1 is SGHNT, CDR2 YYREEE (reference sequence). J was trimmed by 2 bases and V by 5 bases; bases with no gene match: 8. The CDR3 spans 15 residues.

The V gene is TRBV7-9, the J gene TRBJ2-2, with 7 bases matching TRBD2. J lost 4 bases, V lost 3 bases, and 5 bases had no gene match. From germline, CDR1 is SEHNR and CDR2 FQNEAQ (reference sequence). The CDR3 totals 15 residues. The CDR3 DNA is TGTGCCAGCAGCTTGCATGCGGGAGCCACCGGGGAGCTGTTTTTT. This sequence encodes CASSLHAGATGELFF.

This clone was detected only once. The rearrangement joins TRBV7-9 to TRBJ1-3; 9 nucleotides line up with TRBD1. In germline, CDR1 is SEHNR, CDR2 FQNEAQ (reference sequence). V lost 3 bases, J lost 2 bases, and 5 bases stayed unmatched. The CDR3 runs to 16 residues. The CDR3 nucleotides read TGTGCCAGCAGCTTGGGACAGGGAGTCCCTGGAAACACCATATATTTT. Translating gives CASSLGQGVPGNTIYF.

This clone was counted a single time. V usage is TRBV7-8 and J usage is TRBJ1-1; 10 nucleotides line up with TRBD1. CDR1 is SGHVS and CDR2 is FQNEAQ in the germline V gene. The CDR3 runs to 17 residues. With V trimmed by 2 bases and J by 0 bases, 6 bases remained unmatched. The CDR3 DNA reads TGTGCCAGCAGCTTATTGGGGACAGGGGCACTGAACACTGAAGCTTTCTTT. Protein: CASSLLGTGALNTEAFF.

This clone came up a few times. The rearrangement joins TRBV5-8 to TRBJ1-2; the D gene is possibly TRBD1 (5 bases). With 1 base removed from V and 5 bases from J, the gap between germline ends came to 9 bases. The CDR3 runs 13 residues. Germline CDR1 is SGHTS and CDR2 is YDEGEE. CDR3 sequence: CASSLRQKYGYTF. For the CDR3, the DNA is TGTGCCAGCAGCTTGAGACAGAAATATGGCTACACCTTC. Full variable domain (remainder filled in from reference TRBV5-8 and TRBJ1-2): EAGVTQSPTHLIKTRGQQATLRCSPISGHTSVYWYQQALGLGLQFLLWYDEGEERNRGNFPPRFSGRQFPNYSSELNVNALELEDSALYLCASSLRQKYGYTFGSGTRLTVV.